A selection of T cell receptor beta chains follows, all from one sample in a study of beta chain features in type 1 diabetes. Using immunoSEQ multiplex PCR, the repertoire was profiled, and TCRdb retains in-frame clones only, with some absent. The data show fewer than 350,000 clones, about 8% seen once. Sequencing was performed on central memory CD4+ T cells from blood. The receptors come from a woman in her late teens or twenties in good health. Each CDR3 is given with its conserved first and last residue. The D gene is left open where the match is weak. Clone size is shown for a subset of rows, as once, few, many or a class of expanded clone.

j_call v_call clone_size d_call cdr3_aa cdr3_nt
TRBJ1-3 TRBV4-1 few TRBD1 CASSQAPSGTGSGNTIYF TGCGCCAGCAGCCAAGCGCCGTCCGGGACAGGCTCTGGAAACACCATATATTTT
TRBJ1-1 TRBV10-3 NA TRBD1 CAISRDRGDTEAFF TGTGCCATCAGCCGGGACAGGGGGGACACTGAAGCTTTCTTT
TRBJ1-2 TRBV10-2 NA TRBD1 CASSSTGEYGYTF TGCGCCAGCAGTTCCACAGGGGAATATGGCTACACCTTC
TRBJ1-2 TRBV18 NA NA CASSPPGSLGATNYGYTF TGTGCCAGCTCACCCCCGGGTTCCTTGGGGGCTACTAACTATGGCTACACCTTC
TRBJ1-1 TRBV29-1 many NA CSVVVQANTEAFF TGCAGCGTTGTTGTCCAGGCGAACACTGAAGCTTTCTTT
TRBJ2-6 TRBV18 NA NA CASSPTDSGANVLTF TGTGCCAGCTCACCGACAGACTCTGGGGCCAACGTCCTGACTTTC
TRBJ1-2 TRBV2 many NA CASRAPGQIYGYTF TGTGCCAGCAGGGCCCCTGGACAGATCTATGGCTACACCTTC
TRBJ2-2 TRBV4-3 few TRBD2 CASSHGTSDDTGELFF TGCGCCAGCAGCCATGGTACTAGCGACGACACCGGGGAGCTGTTTTTT
TRBJ2-3 TRBV27 NA NA CASSLVAVGAPDTQYF TGTGCCAGCAGTTTAGTCGCAGTAGGTGCCCCAGATACGCAGTATTTT
TRBJ2-1 TRBV29-1 few NA CSVEDLRDPAHYNEQFF TGCAGCGTTGAAGATCTCCGGGACCCTGCCCACTACAATGAGCAGTTCTTC